These T cell receptor beta chains were read from a single sample in a study of early T cells in non-severe SARS-CoV-2 infection. TCRdb passed the 5' RACE reads through MiXCR, listing each CDR3 protein once. The data show 20,000 to 30,000 distinct CDR3 sequences, around 4.4% seen once. The specimen sequenced was whole blood. Receptors were obtained from an adult who was a healthcare worker with PCR-confirmed SARS-CoV-2 infection or an uninfected control (not recorded which). The CDR3 runs from the conserved cysteine through the conserved F or W. Each record gives: clone size, D gene, V gene, J gene, CDR3 DNA, CDR3 protein. D genes are given only for firm matches. Rows give clone size only sometimes, using once, few, many, or a class for an expanded clone.

clone size: many
D gene: TRBD2
V gene: TRBV6-4
J gene: TRBJ2-1
CDR3 DNA: TGTGCCAGCAGTCTCGAAGCTGGGACTAGCGGGAGTAATGAGCAGTTCTTC
CDR3 protein: CASSLEAGTSGSNEQFF

clone size: many
D gene: -
V gene: TRBV29-1
J gene: TRBJ1-1
CDR3 DNA: TGCAGCGTTGTAAGGCAACCGAACACTGAAGCTTTCTTT
CDR3 protein: CSVVRQPNTEAFF

clone size: few
D gene: -
V gene: TRBV2
J gene: TRBJ1-1
CDR3 DNA: TGTGCCAGCAGTGAGTCGCTTACGGACACTGAAGCTTTCTTT
CDR3 protein: CASSESLTDTEAFF

clone size: many
D gene: -
V gene: TRBV5-1
J gene: TRBJ1-6
CDR3 DNA: TGCGCCAGCAGCTTGGTTTTGAGGGGAGCTAATTCACCCCTCCACTTT
CDR3 protein: CASSLVLRGANSPLHF

clone size: medium-sized
D gene: TRBD1
V gene: TRBV20-1
J gene: TRBJ1-5
CDR3 DNA: TGCAGTGCTAGAGGACGCGGGACAGGGGTCCGTCAGCCCCAGCATTTT
CDR3 protein: CSARGRGTGVRQPQHF

clone size: -
D gene: TRBD2
V gene: TRBV20-1
J gene: TRBJ2-1
CDR3 DNA: TGCAGTACGAGGGCGAGGGGCGGGAGCTCCTACAATGAGCAGTTCTTC
CDR3 protein: CSTRARGGSSYNEQFF

clone size: -
D gene: -
V gene: TRBV19
J gene: TRBJ1-5
CDR3 DNA: TGTGCCAGTAGTCTGGGGAGAGATCAGCCCCAGCATTTT
CDR3 protein: CASSLGRDQPQHF

clone size: many
D gene: -
V gene: TRBV12-3/TRBV12-4
J gene: TRBJ2-2
CDR3 DNA: TGTGCCAGCAGTCTGCTGGGCGGGGAGCTGTTTTTT
CDR3 protein: CASSLLGGELFF

clone size: -
D gene: -
V gene: TRBV6-5
J gene: TRBJ2-5
CDR3 DNA: TGTGCCAGCAGTTACGCGGGGAATCGTTTAGAGACCCAGTACTTC
CDR3 protein: CASSYAGNRLETQYF

clone size: many
D gene: TRBD1
V gene: TRBV7-7
J gene: TRBJ1-3
CDR3 DNA: TGTGCCAGCAGCCCAACCTCTCCGACAGGGCCGGGTGGAAACACCATATATTTT
CDR3 protein: CASSPTSPTGPGGNTIYF

clone size: -
D gene: -
V gene: TRBV11-2
J gene: TRBJ2-3
CDR3 DNA: TGTGCCAGCAGCCAGGGACGAGGAGGAGACACAGATACGCAGTATTTT
CDR3 protein: CASSQGRGGDTDTQYF

clone size: many
D gene: TRBD2
V gene: TRBV29-1
J gene: TRBJ2-3
CDR3 DNA: TGCAGCGCATCAGCGGGATTCGGAGCAGATACGCAGTATTTT
CDR3 protein: CSASAGFGADTQYF

clone size: many
D gene: TRBD1
V gene: TRBV12-3/TRBV12-4
J gene: TRBJ1-1
CDR3 DNA: TGTGCCAGCAGAGGACAGGGGGAGAGGGCCGAAGCTTTCTTT
CDR3 protein: CASRGQGERAEAFF

clone size: many
D gene: -
V gene: TRBV29-1
J gene: TRBJ2-1
CDR3 DNA: TGCAGCGTTGTGGGCGGACCCAGCTCCTACAATGAGCAGTTCTTC
CDR3 protein: CSVVGGPSSYNEQFF

clone size: -
D gene: TRBD2
V gene: TRBV18
J gene: TRBJ2-7
CDR3 DNA: TGTGCCAGCTCACCCCGACTAGCGGGAGACGCCGAAGGGGCCTACGAGCAGTACTTC
CDR3 protein: CASSPRLAGDAEGAYEQYF

clone size: -
D gene: -
V gene: TRBV19
J gene: TRBJ2-3
CDR3 DNA: TGTGCCAGTAGTATCCATCCCCTCACAGATACGCAGTATTTT
CDR3 protein: CASSIHPLTDTQYF

clone size: -
D gene: -
V gene: TRBV27
J gene: TRBJ2-3
CDR3 DNA: TGTGCCAGCACTGGAGCCGAGGGTCCAGATACGCAGTATTTT
CDR3 protein: CASTGAEGPDTQYF

clone size: many
D gene: -
V gene: TRBV7-9
J gene: TRBJ2-3
CDR3 DNA: TGTGCCAGCAGCATTAGCACAGATACGCAGTATTTT
CDR3 protein: CASSISTDTQYF

clone size: many
D gene: TRBD1
V gene: TRBV7-6
J gene: TRBJ1-6
CDR3 DNA: TGTGCCAGCAGCTCGGGACAGGGACGGAATTCACCCCTCCACTTT
CDR3 protein: CASSSGQGRNSPLHF

clone size: many
D gene: TRBD2
V gene: TRBV5-1
J gene: TRBJ2-7
CDR3 DNA: TGCGCCAGCAGCGCCCTGATAGCGGGAGCCGCCTACGAGCAGTACTTC
CDR3 protein: CASSALIAGAAYEQYF

clone size: many
D gene: -
V gene: TRBV6-1
J gene: TRBJ2-3
CDR3 DNA: TGTGCCAGCAGTTTCGACGCTGGGGATACGCAGTATTTT
CDR3 protein: CASSFDAGDTQYF

clone size: many
D gene: -
V gene: TRBV6-5
J gene: TRBJ2-6
CDR3 DNA: TGTGCCAGCAGTCCCCCCCCGCAGCCAGAAAGATCTGGGGCCAACGTCCTGACTTTC
CDR3 protein: CASSPPPQPERSGANVLTF

clone size: many
D gene: -
V gene: TRBV19
J gene: TRBJ2-3
CDR3 DNA: TGTGCCAGCAAGGTCCCCGGTACAGATACGCAGTATTTT
CDR3 protein: CASKVPGTDTQYF